The 17 T cell receptor beta chains below all came from one sample that was sequenced in a study of shared clonotypes between healthy human individuals. Clones were read by immunoSEQ multiplex PCR, and TCRdb kept only the in-frame ones, dropping some. The data show about 980,000 clones, with around 80% seen just once and over 1.3% held by the top ten. The sequenced material came from memory CD4+ T cells sorted from blood. Subset given: CD45RA-negative fraction. These receptors originate from a man aged 18-30 years in good health.

The chain is built from TRBV28 and TRBJ1-1; no clear D gene. V was pared by 3 bases and J by 6 bases, with 20 bases between. The CDR3 is 16 residues long. The germline gives CDR1 MDHEN, CDR2 SYDVKM. The CDR3 sequence is CASSFTAEVSKAEAFF. CDR3 nucleotide sequence: TGTGCCAGCAGTTTCACCGCCGAAGTGAGCAAAGCTGAAGCTTTCTTT.

This clone was seen a handful of times. This chain uses TRBV28 with TRBJ1-1; the match to TRBD1 covers 7 bases. CDR3 length equals 13 residues. Trimming removed 2 bases from V and 10 bases from J; junction bases left unmatched: 7. Germline loops: CDR1 MDHEN, CDR2 SYDVKM. The CDR3 DNA is TGTGCCAGCAGTTTAGGGACAGCCGCCCGAGCTTTCTTT. It specifies CASSLGTAARAFF.

The chain combines TRBV14 with TRBJ1-1; perhaps TRBD1 as D (5 bases). The V gene lost 2 bases and the J gene lost 0 bases, with 7 bases spanning the gap. Germline V lookup: CDR1 SGHDN, CDR2 FVKESK. This CDR3 is built from 14 residues. The CDR3 here is CASSQYRLNTEAFF. CDR3 nucleotide sequence: TGTGCCAGCAGCCAATACAGGTTGAACACTGAAGCTTTCTTT.

The chain uses TRBV28 and TRBJ2-7; D unclear. V was pared by 7 bases and J by 2 bases, with 15 bases between. Per germline, CDR1 MDHEN and CDR2 SYDVKM. CDR3 length: 14 residues. The CDR3 sequence is CASNPPGGTYEQYF. CDR3 nucleotides: TGTGCCAGCAACCCCCCAGGCGGAACCTACGAGCAGTACTTC.

This chain uses TRBV7-9 with TRBJ2-1, with TRBD2 matching over 10 bases. Trimming at V came to 7 bases and at J to 4 bases, leaving 7 bases not matched to a gene. The germline CDR1 and CDR2 sequences are SEHNR and FQNEAQ (reference sequence). The CDR3 runs to 15 residues. The CDR3 region has the DNA TGTGCCAGCACCGGAACTAGCGGGAATTACAATGAGCAGTTCTTC. It yields the protein CASTGTSGNYNEQFF.

The chain has TRBV6-1 and TRBJ2-7; unclear D gene. CDR1 and CDR2 (germline): MNHNS, SASEGT. V lost 3 bases and J 2 bases, leaving 17 bases between the germline ends. CDR3 length: 16 residues. The CDR3 reads CASSDFAGLGAYEQYF. The DNA of the CDR3 is TGTGCCAGCAGTGACTTCGCCGGGCTCGGAGCCTACGAGCAGTACTTC.

This chain connects TRBV4-3 to TRBJ1-4, with TRBD1 matching over 7 bases. Germline V gene sequence: CDR1 LGHNA, CDR2 YSLEER. With V trimmed by 5 bases and J by 3 bases, 9 bases remained unmatched. CDR3 length: 16 amino acids. The CDR3 is CASSSQGTQANEKLFF. DNA of the CDR3: TGCGCCAGCAGCTCACAGGGGACTCAGGCTAATGAAAAACTGTTTTTT.

This chain joins TRBV5-4 and TRBJ1-4, with D tentatively TRBD1 (5 bases). Germline-derived CDR1 and CDR2 are SGHNT and YYREEE (reference sequence). CDR3 size: 15 residues. V was clipped by 2 bases and J by 5 bases, with 13 bases between them. CDR3 loop: CASSLGAPGNEKLFF. Written as DNA, the CDR3 is TGTGCCAGCAGCTTAGGGGCCCCAGGAAATGAAAAACTGTTTTTT.

This clone appeared a single time. The sample contains more than one DNA sequence encoding this CDR3. This chain connects TRBV28 to TRBJ1-1; D might be TRBD1 (6 bases). The CDR3 is made up of 13 amino acids. Germline CDR1 is MDHEN and CDR2 is SYDVKM. Trimming cost V 4 bases and J 5 bases, with 11 bases left between them. CDR3 sequence: CASSYDRRTEAFF. As DNA, the CDR3 is TGTGCCAGCAGTTACGACAGGAGAACTGAAGCTTTCTTT.

The chain has TRBV11-2 and TRBJ2-7; TRBD1 is a possible D gene (6 bases). The CDR3 loop spans 16 amino acids. The V gene's germline CDR1 is SGHAT and CDR2 FQNNGV. Trimming cost V 1 base and J 3 bases, with 16 bases left between them. The CDR3 protein is CASSLVWGQAGYEQYF. For the CDR3, the DNA is TGTGCCAGCAGCTTAGTTTGGGGGCAGGCGGGCTACGAGCAGTACTTC.

The rearrangement joins TRBV30 to TRBJ2-3, with 10 bases that match TRBD1. Germline V gene lookup returns CDR1 GTSNPN and CDR2 SVGIG (reference sequence). The CDR3 consists of 15 residues. With V trimmed by 3 bases and J by 5 bases, 8 bases remained unmatched. The CDR3 here is CAWSRTGGQVDTQYF. The CDR3, as DNA: TGTGCCTGGAGCAGGACAGGGGGGCAGGTAGATACGCAGTATTTT.

The chain carries TRBV4-1 and TRBJ2-2; D perhaps matches TRBD2 (7 bases). Germline loops: CDR1 MGHRA, CDR2 YSYEKL. Trimming took 0 bases from V and 4 from J, leaving 12 bases between them. This CDR3 contains 16 residues. Written as DNA, the CDR3 is TGCGCCAGCAGCCAAGACGGGGGGCTTGGCACCGGGGAGCTGTTTTTT. Its translation is CASSQDGGLGTGELFF.

The chain combines TRBV18 with TRBJ2-4; the D is unclear. V lost 2 bases, J lost 6 bases, and 14 bases lay in between. This CDR3 comprises 15 residues. CDR1 and CDR2 from the germline V gene are KGHSH and LQKENI. CDR3 nucleotides: TGTGCCAGCTCACCATTAGGGCAGTCAGGAAACATTCAGTACTTC. This sequence encodes CASSPLGQSGNIQYF.

The genes are TRBV5-1 and TRBJ2-3; D is possibly TRBD1 (6 bases). The CDR3 runs to 13 residues. Germline CDR1 is SGHRS and CDR2 is YFSETQ. V lost 5 bases, J lost 6 bases, and 13 bases lay in between. The CDR3 spells CASSWGPKDTQYF. The CDR3 bases are TGCGCCAGCAGTTGGGGGCCTAAGGATACGCAGTATTTT.

This clone was observed a few times. The chain recombines TRBV5-4 with TRBJ2-3; 7 bases agree with TRBD2. The CDR3 loop spans 16 amino acids. Germline assignment: CDR1 SGHNT and CDR2 YYREEE (reference sequence). The trim removed 5 bases at V and 0 bases at J, leaving 9 bases unmatched. The CDR3 region has the DNA TGTGCCAGCAGTAATCAAGGAGCGGGAAGCACAGATACGCAGTATTTT. This codes for CASSNQGAGSTDTQYF. Using reference TRBV5-4 and TRBJ2-3 for the parts outside the CDR3, the full variable domain is ETGVTQSPTHLIKTRGQQVTLRCSSQSGHNTVSWYQQALGQGPQFIFQYYREEENGRGNFPPRFSGLQFPNYSSELNVNALELDDSALYLCASSNQGAGSTDTQYFGPGTRLTVL.

The CDR3 bases are TGTGCCAGCAGTGTCGACGGTAATGAAAAACTGTTTTTT. This sequence encodes CASSVDGNEKLFF. The V and J genes are TRBV2 and TRBJ1-4; D is uncertain. The CDR3 contains 13 residues. Trimming pared 4 bases from V and 4 bases from J, leaving 7 bases between. CDR1 is SNHLY, CDR2 FYNNEI, per germline.

In this sample, this clone turned up many times. This chain uses TRBV7-9 with TRBJ1-2; TRBD1 is a possible D gene (5 bases). Germline loops: CDR1 SEHNR, CDR2 FQNEAQ (reference sequence). Trimming pared 1 base from V and 6 bases from J, leaving 9 bases between. The length of the CDR3 is 13 residues. The CDR3 bases are TGTGCCAGCAGCTTAGTTGGAGGGGATGGCTACACCTTC. Its translation is CASSLVGGDGYTF.